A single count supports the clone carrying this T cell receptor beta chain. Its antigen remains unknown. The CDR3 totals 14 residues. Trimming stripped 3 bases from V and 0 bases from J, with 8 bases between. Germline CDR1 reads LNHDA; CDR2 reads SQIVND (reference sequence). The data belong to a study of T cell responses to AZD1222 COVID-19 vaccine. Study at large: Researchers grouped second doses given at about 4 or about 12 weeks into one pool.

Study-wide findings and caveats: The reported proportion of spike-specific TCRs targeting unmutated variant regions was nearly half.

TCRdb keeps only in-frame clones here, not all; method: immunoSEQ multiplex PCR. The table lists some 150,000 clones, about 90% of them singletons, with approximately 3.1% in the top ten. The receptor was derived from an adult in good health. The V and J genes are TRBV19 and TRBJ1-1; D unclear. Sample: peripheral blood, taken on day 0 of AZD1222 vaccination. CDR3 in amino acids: CASSMGSLNTEAFF. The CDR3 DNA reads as TGTGCCAGTAGTATGGGCAGCTTGAACACTGAAGCTTTCTTT.